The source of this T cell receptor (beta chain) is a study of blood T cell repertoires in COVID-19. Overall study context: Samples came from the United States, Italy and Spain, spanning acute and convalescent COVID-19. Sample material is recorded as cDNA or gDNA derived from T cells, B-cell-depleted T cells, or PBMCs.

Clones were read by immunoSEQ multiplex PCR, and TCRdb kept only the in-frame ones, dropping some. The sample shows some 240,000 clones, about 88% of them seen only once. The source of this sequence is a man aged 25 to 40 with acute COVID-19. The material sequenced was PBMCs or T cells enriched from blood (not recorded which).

This CDR3 is CASSGSRTNTEAFF. CDR3 nucleotide sequence: TGCGCCAGCAGCGGTAGTAGAACGAACACTGAAGCTTTCTTT. V and J are TRBV4-3 and TRBJ1-1; no clear D. This CDR3 contains 14 residues. Trimming removed 5 bases from V and 1 base from J, with 11 bases in between. Germline lookup yields CDR1 LGHNA and CDR2 YSLEER.